This passage covers 20 T cell receptor beta chains from one sample sequenced in a study of response to subunit inactivated influenza vaccine. Via MiXCR, TCRdb re-called the RT-PCR reads, giving one row per CDR3 protein. The sample holds around 320,000 distinct CDR3 sequences, 22% seen once. The sample consisted of PBMCs from blood, taken about 20 months after vaccination. The receptor set was obtained from a man between 50 and 69 years old who received an inactivated influenza vaccine.

The chain joins TRBV5-4 to TRBJ1-5; D possibly corresponds to TRBD1 (5 bases). Germline CDR1 reads SGHNT; CDR2 reads YYREEE (reference sequence). Trimming shortened V by 1 base and J by 0 bases, and 8 bases separated the two germline ends. The length of the CDR3 is 15 residues. This CDR3 reads CASSLWDGSNQPQHF. The CDR3 nucleotides are TGTGCCAGCAGCTTGTGGGACGGTAGCAATCAGCCCCAGCATTTT.

This chain joins TRBV20-1 and TRBJ2-2, with D possibly TRBD2 on 5 matching bases. The germline gives CDR1 DFQATT, CDR2 SNEGSKA (reference sequence). The V gene lost 1 base and the J gene lost 1 base, with 7 bases spanning the gap. The CDR3 has 14 amino acids. CDR3 DNA sequence: TGCAGTGCTAGAGTAGGAGGGAACACCGGGGAGCTGTTTTTT. Protein sequence: CSARVGGNTGELFF.

There are a few counts of this clonotype. The chain combines TRBV12-3 or TRBV12-4 with TRBJ1-5; 9 positions match TRBD1. The ends lost 3 bases at V and 7 bases at J; junction bases unmatched: 4. CDR3 size: 14 residues. The CDR3 bases are TGTGCCAGCAGTTTGGACGGACAGGGGCAGCCCCAGCATTTT. Residues: CASSLDGQGQPQHF.

The chain employs TRBV20-1 and TRBJ1-4; D uncertain. V was shortened by 8 bases and J by 0 bases, with 13 bases between the two germline ends. This CDR3 region has 14 residues. CDR1 is DFQATT and CDR2 is SNEGSKA in the germline V gene (reference sequence). CDR3 sequence (DNA): TGCAGTCCCTTATGGGGAGCAACTAATGAAAAACTGTTTTTT. Translation: CSPLWGATNEKLFF.

The rearrangement links TRBV10-1 to TRBJ1-1; maybe TRBD1 (5 bases). CDR1 is WNHNN and CDR2 is SYGVQD in the germline V gene (reference sequence). V gave up 0 bases and J gave up 2 bases, with 10 bases separating them. The CDR3 is made up of 15 amino acids. The CDR3 DNA is TGCGCCAGCAGTGAGTCACAGGCGATAAACACTGAAGCTTTCTTT. Translation gives CASSESQAINTEAFF.

The chain combines TRBV19 with TRBJ1-5; D may be TRBD1 (6 bases). V lost 3 bases and J lost 5, with 14 bases in between. CDR3 size: 15 residues. CDR1 is LNHDA and CDR2 is SQIVND in the germline V gene (reference sequence). As DNA, the CDR3 is TGTGCCAGTAGTATGGGACATCGACGGGATCAGCCCCAGCATTTT. This gives the protein CASSMGHRRDQPQHF.

The rearrangement joins TRBV28 to TRBJ1-5; 11 bases map to TRBD1. CDR1 and CDR2 from the germline V gene are MDHEN and SYDVKM. This CDR3 contains 15 residues. V was pared by 5 bases and J by 5 bases, with 5 bases of the junction left unmatched. The CDR3 sequence: CASSLGTGGYQPQHF. The DNA of the CDR3 is TGTGCCAGCAGTCTAGGGACAGGGGGGTATCAGCCCCAGCATTTT.

J is TRBJ2-7 and V is TRBV20-1, with 10 bases matching TRBD2. Germline values: CDR1 DFQATT, CDR2 SNEGSKA (reference sequence). V was clipped by 1 base and J by 4 bases; unmatched bases: 7. The CDR3 consists of 15 residues. DNA for the CDR3: TGCAGTGCTAGAGCGGCTAGCGGGAGTCCGTACGAGCAGTACTTC. This codes for CSARAASGSPYEQYF.

This clonotype was seen a few times. The chain joins TRBV12-3 or TRBV12-4 to TRBJ2-3, with D maybe TRBD1 (6 bases). This CDR3 is 15 amino acids long. Trimming took 6 bases from V and 6 from J, leaving 19 bases between them. CDR3: CASSPGTRKVDTQYF. In DNA form, the CDR3 reads TGTGCCAGCAGCCCCGGGACAAGGAAGGTTGATACGCAGTATTTT.

The chain links TRBV2 to TRBJ2-3; weak D call: TRBD1 (6 bases). The CDR3 covers 13 residues. Germline loops: CDR1 SNHLY, CDR2 FYNNEI. The germline V and J ends were trimmed by 5 bases and 5 bases, with 11 bases remaining between them. The CDR3 DNA is TGTGCCAGCAGTACTCGAGGGGGAGATACGCAGTATTTT. This codes for CASSTRGGDTQYF.

This clonotype was seen a few times. The chain links TRBV7-8 to TRBJ1-5; D unclear. Germline V gene sequence: CDR1 SGHVS, CDR2 FQNEAQ. The V end lost 4 bases, the J end lost 5 bases, and 12 bases lay between the germline ends. This CDR3 comprises 14 residues. CDR3 region: CASSSPGNHQPQHF. The CDR3 DNA reads TGTGCCAGCAGCTCTCCGGGTAACCATCAGCCCCAGCATTTT.

J is TRBJ2-7 and V is TRBV4-3; 7 bases are a match to TRBD1. Trimming removed 0 bases from V and 7 bases from J; junction bases left unmatched: 12. Germline V gives CDR1 LGHNA, CDR2 YSLEER. The length of the CDR3 is 16 residues. The CDR3 DNA follows: TGCGCCAGCAGCCAAGACCTTTGGACAGGTACGAGGGAGCAGTACTTC. It translates to CASSQDLWTGTREQYF.

A few counts support this clonotype. The V gene is TRBV10-3, the J gene TRBJ2-5, with D perhaps TRBD1 or TRBD2 (5 bases each). CDR1 is ENHRY and CDR2 is SYGVKD in the germline V gene. The CDR3 runs 14 residues. The V end was cut by 2 bases, the J end by 2 bases, with 9 bases between. The CDR3 coding sequence is TGTGCCATCAGTGAGGGGGGATATCAAGAGACCCAGTACTTC. Amino acid sequence: CAISEGGYQETQYF.

This clonotype was detected a few times. The chain links TRBV20-1 to TRBJ2-3, with D tentatively TRBD2 (5 bases). Per germline, CDR1 DFQATT and CDR2 SNEGSKA (reference sequence). V gave up 7 bases and J gave up 6 bases, with 11 bases separating them. CDR3 length: 11 amino acids. The CDR3 coding sequence is TGCAGTGGGCTAGCCTGGGATACGCAGTATTTT. Translation gives CSGLAWDTQYF.

This clonotype was seen a handful of times. The chain carries TRBV5-1 and TRBJ2-2, with 10 nucleotides matching TRBD2. Germline V CDR1 and CDR2: SGHRS, YFSETQ. The CDR3 consists of 17 residues. With V trimmed by 0 bases and J by 3 bases, 5 bases remained unmatched. CDR3 loop: CASSLDPLAGDTGELFF. CDR3 sequence (DNA): TGCGCCAGCAGCTTGGATCCCCTAGCGGGAGACACCGGGGAGCTGTTTTTT.

The chain carries TRBV20-1 and TRBJ1-6; D call uncertain. Deletions cut 0 bases from V and 11 bases from J, with 8 bases between. CDR3 length: 12 amino acids. Germline CDR1 DFQATT, CDR2 SNEGSKA (reference sequence). In DNA, the CDR3 is TGCAGTGCTAGAGAAGGCGGGCCACCCCTCCACTTT. Its protein is CSAREGGPPLHF.

The chain recombines TRBV2 with TRBJ1-2; D gene uncertain. V lost 2 bases, J lost 1 base, and 11 bases lay in between. Germline values: CDR1 SNHLY, CDR2 FYNNEI. The CDR3 is 15 residues long. CDR3 sequence reads: CASSESWRLNYGYTF. CDR3 sequence (DNA): TGTGCCAGCAGTGAAAGCTGGCGTCTTAACTATGGCTACACCTTC.

This clonotype was detected only a few times. The gene calls are TRBV6-5 and TRBJ1-1; D call uncertain. This CDR3 region has 15 residues. Between the trimmed V and J ends, which lost 2 bases and 3 bases, there was a span of 13 bases. Germline V lookup: CDR1 MNHEY, CDR2 SVGAGI. The CDR3 protein is CASSYMGWGYTEAFF. For the CDR3, the DNA is TGTGCCAGCAGTTACATGGGATGGGGTTACACTGAAGCTTTCTTT.

This chain joins TRBV5-5 and TRBJ1-2; no clear D. V was trimmed by 1 base and J by 7 bases, leaving 14 bases between them. CDR1 SGHKS and CDR2 YYEKEE come from the germline V gene (reference sequence). The CDR3 length is 14 residues. This CDR3 reads CASSLLHLSGGYTF. The CDR3 DNA is TGTGCCAGCAGCTTGCTACACCTCTCGGGTGGCTACACCTTC. The full variable domain, its missing parts supplied by reference TRBV5-5 and TRBJ1-2, is DAGVTQSPTHLIKTRGQQVTLRCSPISGHKSVSWYQQVLGQGPQFIFQYYEKEERGRGNFPDRFSARQFPNYSSELNVNALLLGDSALYLCASSLLHLSGGYTFGSGTRLTVV.

Details on this clonotype: This CDR3 is missing its conserved last phenylalanine or tryptophan, likely due to a read error. This chain links TRBV20-1 with TRBJ1-5, with unresolved D. With 0 bases removed from V and 3 bases from J, the gap between germline ends came to 9 bases. This CDR3 comprises 14 residues. Germline V lookup: CDR1 DFQATT, CDR2 SNEGSKA (reference sequence). This chain's CDR3 is CSARDTQPNQPQHS. CDR3 sequence (DNA): TGCAGTGCTAGAGATACACAGCCCAATCAGCCCCAGCATTCT.